This record concerns one TCR beta chain sequence. This sample was included in a study of OX40 agonist ivuxolimab in advanced cancers. Turning to the study itself: An agonistic human IgG2 monoclonal antibody against OX40 (CD134) was given.

V lost 2 bases, J lost 1 base, and 5 bases stayed unmatched. Germline V lookup: CDR1 SGDLS, CDR2 YYNGEE. This CDR3 is built from 16 residues. The table came from immunoSEQ multiplex PCR; TCRdb's copy has only in-frame clones and leaves some out. The repertoire includes 65,000 to 80,000 clones, more than 85% of them detected once, and roughly 0.9% sits in the top ten. The sequence was collected from an adult with an advanced solid tumor such as melanoma, head and neck, liver or kidney cancer. The genes are TRBV9 and TRBJ2-3; 9 nucleotides match TRBD2. The specimen was CD4+ or CD8+ T cells sorted from blood, collected in a trial of the OX40 agonist ivuxolimab. The CDR3 protein is CASSVRTSARTDTQYF. CDR3 coding DNA: TGTGCCAGCAGCGTCCGGACTAGCGCCCGCACAGATACGCAGTATTTT.